This is a list of T cell receptor beta chains from one sample in a study of blood T cells in healthy people across ages. TCRdb ran MiXCR on the 5' RACE reads and lists one entry per CDR3 protein. The data hold about 560,000 distinct CDR3 sequences, with 27% observed a single time. This same sample was also part of a study on T cells of mothers and their children.

Sequencing was carried out using blood. The receptors derive from a boy aged 2-9 years in good health. Each CDR3 is given with its conserved first and last residue. The D gene is left open where the match is weak. Only some rows state a clone size, as once, few, many or a class for expanded clones.

d_call	v_call	clone_size	j_call	cdr3_aa	cdr3_nt
TRBD1	TRBV9	.	TRBJ2-5	CASSGGQGAQETQYF	TGTGCCAGCAGCGGGGGACAGGGGGCACAAGAGACCCAGTACTTC
TRBD1	TRBV6-2/TRBV6-3	few	TRBJ2-3	CASSYPGQGGFPDTQYF	TGTGCCAGCAGTTACCCTGGACAGGGCGGCTTCCCGGATACGCAGTATTTT
TRBD2	TRBV5-5	few	TRBJ2-4	CASSIGLAGVKNIQYF	TGTGCCAGCAGCATCGGACTAGCGGGGGTCAAAAACATTCAGTACTTC
TRBD1	TRBV25-1	few	TRBJ2-1	CASSARTGYNEQFF	TGTGCCAGCAGTGCCCGGACAGGTTACAATGAGCAGTTCTTC
.	TRBV11-2	few	TRBJ2-5	CASSLEGTSETQYF	TGTGCCAGCAGCTTAGAAGGGACGTCAGAGACCCAGTACTTC
.	TRBV28	few	TRBJ1-3	CASISAATSGNTIYF	TGTGCCAGCATTTCCGCGGCCACCTCTGGAAACACCATATATTTT
.	TRBV27	.	TRBJ2-7	CASSWGKTYEQYF	TGTGCCAGCAGTTGGGGGAAAACCTACGAGCAGTACTTC
TRBD1	TRBV12-3/TRBV12-4	.	TRBJ1-3	CASSFDRVSGNTIYF	TGTGCCAGCAGTTTCGACAGGGTCTCTGGAAACACCATATATTTT
TRBD1	TRBV7-9	.	TRBJ1-2	CASSNRGNYGYTF	TGTGCCAGCAGCAACAGGGGAAACTATGGCTACACCTTC
.	TRBV6-6	.	TRBJ2-4	CASSYEGNIQYF	TGTGCCAGCAGTTATGAGGGAAACATTCAGTACTTC
.	TRBV27	.	TRBJ2-3	CASSILVRPDTQYF	TGTGCCAGCAGTATACTAGTGAGGCCAGATACGCAGTATTTT
.	TRBV20-1	few	TRBJ2-5	CSAPKPPLETQYF	TGCAGTGCTCCAAAACCTCCTTTAGAGACCCAGTACTTC
TRBD1	TRBV27	few	TRBJ2-7	CASSPLDREYEQYF	TGTGCCAGCAGTCCGCTCGACAGGGAATACGAGCAGTACTTC
.	TRBV29-1	few	TRBJ1-1	CSGGAYRNTEAFF	TGCAGCGGGGGCGCGTATCGGAACACTGAAGCTTTCTTT
.	TRBV7-9	.	TRBJ1-2	CASSLGREDGYTF	TGTGCCAGCAGCTTAGGACGTGAGGATGGCTACACCTTC
.	TRBV30	few	TRBJ1-1	CAWSGPGHPNTEAFF	TGTGCCTGGAGCGGGCCGGGACACCCGAACACTGAAGCTTTCTTT
TRBD2	TRBV2	.	TRBJ2-3	CASTDSGAGTTTDTQYF	TGTGCCAGCACGGATAGCGGGGCAGGAACAACCACAGATACGCAGTATTTT
.	TRBV6-1	.	TRBJ1-2	CASSTGLYGYTF	TGTGCCAGCAGTACAGGGCTCTATGGCTACACCTTC
.	TRBV20-1	few	TRBJ2-7	CSASGIGGAPYEQYF	TGCAGTGCTAGCGGAATTGGGGGGGCTCCCTACGAGCAGTACTTC
.	TRBV10-3	.	TRBJ2-6	CAIGLLQGTGANVLTF	TGTGCCATCGGACTCCTCCAGGGAACCGGGGCCAACGTCCTGACTTTC
.	TRBV3-1	few	TRBJ2-7	CASSQELASVEQYF	TGTGCCAGCAGCCAAGAGCTAGCGAGTGTCGAGCAGTACTTC
.	TRBV6-5	.	TRBJ1-2	CASSRGALFTNYGYTF	TGTGCCAGCAGCAGGGGCGCACTATTTACTAACTATGGCTACACCTTC
.	TRBV14	few	TRBJ2-7	CASSQVPRYEQYF	TGTGCCAGCAGCCAAGTTCCACGATACGAGCAGTACTTC
.	TRBV6-1	few	TRBJ1-2	CASSELFTENYGYTF	TGTGCCAGCAGTGAGTTGTTCACGGAGAACTATGGCTACACCTTC
TRBD1	TRBV5-6	.	TRBJ2-3	CASSSGQGSRYTDTQYF	TGTGCCAGCAGTTCCGGACAGGGCAGCAGGTACACAGATACGCAGTATTTT
TRBD1	TRBV29-1	few	TRBJ1-2	CSVEGGQGGPNYGYTF	TGCAGCGTTGAAGGGGGACAGGGAGGGCCTAACTATGGCTACACCTTC
.	TRBV3-1	.	TRBJ2-1	CASSFGRNNEQFF	TGTGCCAGCAGTTTCGGACGTAACAATGAGCAGTTCTTC
TRBD2	TRBV5-1	few	TRBJ2-1	CASSTGTRSINEQFF	TGCGCCAGCTCTACCGGGACTAGGTCTATCAATGAGCAGTTCTTC
.	TRBV27	few	TRBJ1-1	CASRMLGDTEAFF	TGTGCCAGCAGGATGCTGGGAGACACTGAAGCTTTCTTT
TRBD2	TRBV10-3	.	TRBJ2-5	CAISQFGLAGGETQYF	TGTGCCATCAGCCAGTTCGGACTAGCGGGAGGAGAGACCCAGTACTTC
.	TRBV6-5	.	TRBJ1-4	CASSKGGGTNEKLFF	TGTGCCAGCAGTAAGGGGGGCGGTACTAATGAAAAACTGTTTTTT
.	TRBV7-9	.	TRBJ1-1	CASSLGRGVTEAFF	TGTGCCAGCAGCTTAGGTAGAGGCGTCACTGAAGCTTTCTTT
.	TRBV27	.	TRBJ2-3	CASKPWQGSGPDTQYF	TGTGCCAGCAAACCATGGCAGGGGTCGGGGCCAGATACGCAGTATTTT
.	TRBV20-1	few	TRBJ2-7	CSASWAESSYEQYF	TGCAGTGCTAGTTGGGCGGAGAGCTCCTACGAGCAGTACTTC
.	TRBV7-9	few	TRBJ1-2	CASSLDPRDGYTF	TGTGCCAGCAGCCTCGACCCCCGTGATGGCTACACCTTC
.	TRBV5-6	many	TRBJ1-1	CASSLQPNTEAFF	TGTGCCAGCAGCTTACAGCCCAACACTGAAGCTTTCTTT
.	TRBV5-1	.	TRBJ2-3	CASDSDSSTDTQYF	TGCGCCAGCGACAGTGACTCTAGCACAGATACGCAGTATTTT
.	TRBV20-1	.	TRBJ1-1	CSAVTTFSPAPEAFF	TGCAGTGCCGTCACGACCTTCAGCCCTGCCCCTGAAGCTTTCTTT
.	TRBV20-1	.	TRBJ2-7	CSANQKYEQYF	TGCAGTGCTAATCAGAAATACGAGCAGTACTTC
.	TRBV6-2/TRBV6-3	.	TRBJ1-1	CASSYGGENTEAFF	TGTGCCAGCAGTTACGGGGGGGAGAACACTGAAGCTTTCTTT
.	TRBV5-1	.	TRBJ1-1	CASSDPTGNTEAFF	TGCGCCAGCAGCGATCCGACGGGGAACACTGAAGCTTTCTTT
TRBD1	TRBV12-3/TRBV12-4	.	TRBJ1-5	CASIPGGRIDSNQPQHF	TGTGCCAGCATTCCAGGGGGACGAATCGATAGCAATCAGCCCCAGCATTTT
TRBD2	TRBV5-6	few	TRBJ2-1	CASSFRTSAHYNEQFF	TGTGCCAGCAGCTTTCGAACTAGCGCTCACTACAATGAGCAGTTCTTC
.	TRBV6-4	.	TRBJ2-6	CASSTGTGTPGANVLTF	TGTGCCAGCAGTACCGGGACGGGAACCCCTGGGGCCAACGTCCTGACTTTC
.	TRBV20-1	.	TRBJ2-3	CSAALEHPSTDTQYF	TGCAGTGCAGCACTAGAGCACCCGAGCACAGATACGCAGTATTTT
.	TRBV12-3/TRBV12-4	.	TRBJ1-4	CASSLVEGGSTNEKLFF	TGTGCCAGCAGTTTAGTGGAGGGGGGCTCAACTAATGAAAAACTGTTTTTT
.	TRBV6-1	.	TRBJ1-4	CASSAAFGTLGEKLFF	TGTGCCAGCAGTGCAGCTTTCGGGACCTTGGGGGAAAAACTGTTTTTT
.	TRBV7-2	few	TRBJ1-2	CASSLAVYRPGGYTF	TGTGCCAGCAGCTTAGCGGTTTACAGGCCGGGTGGCTACACCTTC
.	TRBV16	.	TRBJ2-5	CASSQQGQETQYF	TGTGCCAGCAGCCAACAGGGCCAAGAGACCCAGTACTTC
.	TRBV2	few	TRBJ1-3	CASSEMGRGNRPGNTIYF	TGTGCCAGCAGTGAAATGGGTCGAGGCAACCGCCCTGGAAACACCATATATTTT
TRBD2	TRBV6-2/TRBV6-3	.	TRBJ2-2	CASSYPGTSGSGELFF	TGTGCCAGCAGTTATCCCGGGACTAGCGGGAGCGGGGAGCTGTTTTTT
TRBD2	TRBV12-3/TRBV12-4	once	TRBJ2-5	CASSSPGGAKQETQYF	TGTGCCAGCAGTTCACCCGGGGGGGCGAAACAAGAGACCCAGTACTTC
TRBD2	TRBV3-1	.	TRBJ2-7	CASGRLAPSYEQYF	TGTGCCAGCGGTCGACTAGCACCCTCCTACGAGCAGTACTTC